This TCR beta chain was sequenced for a study of cytomegalovirus exposure and HLA in healthy donors. As for this clone: The antigen remains unidentified.

Findings and caveats of the study: According to a subsequent analysis, TCR clusters identified in the first cohort showed a tendency to co-occur across the approximately 120 validation repertoires. Reports indicated that the classifier achieved high specificity and sensitivity in diagnosing cytomegalovirus status. In vitro checks showed that a few CMV-associated chains really do target CMV antigens. The listing of some 170 TCR beta chains classed them as cytomegalovirus-associated.

The germline gives CDR1 SGHRS, CDR2 YFSETQ. This CDR3 contains 11 residues. Trimming took 6 bases from V and 7 from J, leaving 7 bases between them. Profiled with immunoSEQ multiplex PCR; TCRdb holds only in-frame clones, not every one. The sample lists 180,000 or so clones, approximately 87% occurring once. The chain carries TRBV5-1 and TRBJ2-2; D uncertain. Material: PBMCs. The receptor was derived from a woman in her thirties in good health and CMV-seronegative. In DNA form, the CDR3 reads TGCGCCAGCATGTCGGTCGGGGAGCTGTTTTTT. It translates to CASMSVGELFF.